This T cell receptor beta chain was recorded in a study of T cell responses to AZD1222 COVID-19 vaccine. The CDR3 consists of 14 residues. Germline CDR1 is SGHTA and CDR2 is FQGNSA. Trimming removed 3 bases from V and 3 bases from J; junction bases left unmatched: 2. A remark on this clone: Its target is not known.

Whole-study findings and limits: Only a handful of AZD1222 recipients were seropositive at baseline. Donor demographics were predominantly white British with a female majority; clonal diversity may be underestimated. After two AZD1222 doses, spike-specific TCR breadth and depth rose versus day 0.

The method was immunoSEQ multiplex PCR; TCRdb's version includes in-frame clones alone and lacks a portion of them. The sample includes over 200,000 clones, about 95% of them seen just once. The clonotype comes from an adult who received the MenACWY meningococcal vaccine as a control. The sequencing here drew on peripheral blood, taken 28 days after the second dose of the MenACWY control vaccine. The chain links TRBV7-2 to TRBJ2-7; 10 positions agree with TRBD2. CDR3 DNA: TGTGCCAGCAGCTTCACTAGCGGGGACTACGAGCAGTACTTC. Translated, it gives CASSFTSGDYEQYF.